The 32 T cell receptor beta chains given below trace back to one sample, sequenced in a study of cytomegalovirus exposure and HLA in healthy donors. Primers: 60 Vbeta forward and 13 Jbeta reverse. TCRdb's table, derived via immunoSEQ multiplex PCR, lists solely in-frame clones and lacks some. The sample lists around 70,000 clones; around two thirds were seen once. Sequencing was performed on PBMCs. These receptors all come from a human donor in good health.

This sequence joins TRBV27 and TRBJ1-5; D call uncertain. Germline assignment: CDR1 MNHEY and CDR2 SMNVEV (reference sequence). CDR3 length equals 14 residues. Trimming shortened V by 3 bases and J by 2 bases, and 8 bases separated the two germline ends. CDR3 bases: TGTGCCAGCAGTTTGCTATTCGGCAATCAGCCCCAGCATTTT. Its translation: CASSLLFGNQPQHF.

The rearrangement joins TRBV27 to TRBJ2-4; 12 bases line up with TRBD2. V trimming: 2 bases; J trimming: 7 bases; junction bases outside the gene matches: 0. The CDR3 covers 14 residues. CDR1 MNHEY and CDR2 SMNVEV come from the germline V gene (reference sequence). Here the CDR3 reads CASSLGTSGNIQYF. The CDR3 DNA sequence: TGTGCCAGCAGTTTAGGGACTAGCGGGAACATTCAGTACTTC.

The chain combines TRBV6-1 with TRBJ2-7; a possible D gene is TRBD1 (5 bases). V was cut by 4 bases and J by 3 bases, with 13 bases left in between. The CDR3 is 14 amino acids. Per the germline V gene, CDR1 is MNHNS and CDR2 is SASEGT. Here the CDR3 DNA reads TGTGCCAGCAGTGTCGCAGGGTCGGGCTACGAGCAGTACTTC. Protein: CASSVAGSGYEQYF.

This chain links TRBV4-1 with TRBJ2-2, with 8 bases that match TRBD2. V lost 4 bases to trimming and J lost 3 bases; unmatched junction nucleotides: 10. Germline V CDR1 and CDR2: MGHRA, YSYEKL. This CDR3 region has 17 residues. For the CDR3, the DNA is TGCGCCAGCAGCCTTGTTCGGGGGGGAACAGACACCGGGGAGCTGTTTTTT. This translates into CASSLVRGGTDTGELFF.

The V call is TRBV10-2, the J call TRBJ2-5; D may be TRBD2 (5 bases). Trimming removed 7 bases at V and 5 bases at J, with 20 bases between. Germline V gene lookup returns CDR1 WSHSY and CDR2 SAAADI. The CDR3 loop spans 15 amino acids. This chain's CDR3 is CASNTAGQPSETQYF. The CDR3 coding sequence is TGCGCCAGCAATACCGCGGGCCAGCCTTCGGAGACCCAGTACTTC.

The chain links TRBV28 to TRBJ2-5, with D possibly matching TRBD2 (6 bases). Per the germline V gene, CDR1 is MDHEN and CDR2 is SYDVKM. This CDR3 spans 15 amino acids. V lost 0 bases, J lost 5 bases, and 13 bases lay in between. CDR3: CASSLWKAGRETQYF. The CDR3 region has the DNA TGTGCCAGCAGTTTATGGAAAGCGGGTCGGGAGACCCAGTACTTC.

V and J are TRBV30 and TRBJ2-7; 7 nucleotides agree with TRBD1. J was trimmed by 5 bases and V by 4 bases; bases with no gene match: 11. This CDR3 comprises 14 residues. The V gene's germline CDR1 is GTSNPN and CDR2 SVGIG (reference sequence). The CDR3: CAWTQTGRRDEQYF. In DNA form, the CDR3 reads TGTGCCTGGACCCAGACAGGGCGGCGGGACGAGCAGTACTTC.

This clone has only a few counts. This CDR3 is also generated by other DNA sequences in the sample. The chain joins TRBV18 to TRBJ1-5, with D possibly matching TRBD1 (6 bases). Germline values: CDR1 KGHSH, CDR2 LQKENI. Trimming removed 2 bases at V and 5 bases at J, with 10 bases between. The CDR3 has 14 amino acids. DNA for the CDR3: TGTGCCAGCTCACCAGGGGGCGCGGATCAGCCCCAGCATTTT. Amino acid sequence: CASSPGGADQPQHF.

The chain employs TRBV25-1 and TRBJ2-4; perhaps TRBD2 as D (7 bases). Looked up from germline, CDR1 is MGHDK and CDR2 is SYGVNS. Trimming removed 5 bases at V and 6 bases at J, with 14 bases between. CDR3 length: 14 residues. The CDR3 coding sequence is TGTGCCAGCAGTAAGGGGGGGGCGAGAAACATTCAGTACTTC. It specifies CASSKGGARNIQYF. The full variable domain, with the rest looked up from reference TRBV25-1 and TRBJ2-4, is EADIYQTPRYLVIGTGKKITLECSQTMGHDKMYWYQQDPGMELHLIHYSYGVNSTEKGDLSSESTVSRIRTEHFPLTLESARPSHTSQYLCASSKGGARNIQYFGAGTRLSVL.

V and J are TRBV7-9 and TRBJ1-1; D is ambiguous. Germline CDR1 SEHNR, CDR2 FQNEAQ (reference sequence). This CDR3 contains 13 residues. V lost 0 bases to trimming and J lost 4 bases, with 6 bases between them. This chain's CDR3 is CASSLAEGTEAFF. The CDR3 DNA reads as TGTGCCAGCAGCTTAGCAGAGGGCACTGAAGCTTTCTTT.

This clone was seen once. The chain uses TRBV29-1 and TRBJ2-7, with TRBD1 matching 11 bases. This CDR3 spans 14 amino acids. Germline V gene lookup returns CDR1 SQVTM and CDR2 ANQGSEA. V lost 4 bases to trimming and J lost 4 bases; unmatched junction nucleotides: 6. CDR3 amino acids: CSVVRDRGFYEQYF. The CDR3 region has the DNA TGCAGCGTTGTCAGGGACAGGGGGTTTTACGAGCAGTACTTC.

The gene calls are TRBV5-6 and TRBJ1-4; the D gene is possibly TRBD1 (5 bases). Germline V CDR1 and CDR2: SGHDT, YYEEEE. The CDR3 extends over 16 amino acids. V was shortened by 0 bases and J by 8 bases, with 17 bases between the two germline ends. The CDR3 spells CASSLASPGGVEKLFF. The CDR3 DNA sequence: TGTGCCAGCAGCTTGGCAAGTCCGGGAGGGGTGGAAAAACTGTTTTTT.

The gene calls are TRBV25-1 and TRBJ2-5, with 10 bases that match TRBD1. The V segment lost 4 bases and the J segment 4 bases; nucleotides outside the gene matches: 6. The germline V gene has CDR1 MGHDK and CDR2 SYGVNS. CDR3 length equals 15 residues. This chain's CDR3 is CASSASGTGVETQYF. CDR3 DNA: TGTGCCAGCAGTGCGTCCGGGACAGGGGTAGAGACCCAGTACTTC.

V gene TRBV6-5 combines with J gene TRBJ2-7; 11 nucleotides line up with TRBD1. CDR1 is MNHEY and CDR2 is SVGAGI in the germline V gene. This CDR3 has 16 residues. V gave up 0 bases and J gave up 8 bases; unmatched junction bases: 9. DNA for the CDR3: TGTGCCAGCAGTTACTCGACCGGGACAGGGGGTAGGAAGCAGTACTTC. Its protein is CASSYSTGTGGRKQYF.

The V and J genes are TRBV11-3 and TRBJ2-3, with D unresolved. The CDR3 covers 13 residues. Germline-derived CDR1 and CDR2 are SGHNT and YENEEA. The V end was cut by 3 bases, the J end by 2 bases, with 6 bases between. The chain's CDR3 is CASSFAVTDTQYF. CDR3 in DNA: TGTGCCAGCAGCTTTGCAGTCACAGATACGCAGTATTTT. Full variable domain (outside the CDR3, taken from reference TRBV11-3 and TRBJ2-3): EAGVVQSPRYKIIEKKQPVAFWCNPISGHNTLYWYLQNLGQGPELLIRYENEEAVDDSQLPKDRFSAERLKGVDSTLKIQPAELGDSAVYLCASSFAVTDTQYFGPGTRLTVL.

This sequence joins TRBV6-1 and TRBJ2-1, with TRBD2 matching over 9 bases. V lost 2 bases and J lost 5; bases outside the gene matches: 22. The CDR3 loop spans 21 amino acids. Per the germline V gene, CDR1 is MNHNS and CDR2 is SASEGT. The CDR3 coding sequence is TGTGCCAGCAGTGAAACGGTACCGGGACTAGCCTCTCCCACTGGGCACAATGAGCAGTTCTTC. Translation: CASSETVPGLASPTGHNEQFF.

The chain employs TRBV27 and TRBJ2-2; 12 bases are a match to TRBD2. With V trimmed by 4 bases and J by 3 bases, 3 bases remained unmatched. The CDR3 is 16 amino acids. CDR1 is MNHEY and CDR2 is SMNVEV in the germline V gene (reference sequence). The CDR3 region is CASSYRLAGDTGELFF. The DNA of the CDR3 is TGTGCCAGCAGTTACCGACTAGCGGGAGACACCGGGGAGCTGTTTTTT.

This chain's CDR3 is CASSLDGTGYEQYF. CDR3 DNA sequence: TGTGCCAGCAGCTTGGACGGGACAGGCTACGAGCAGTACTTC. This chain joins TRBV5-4 and TRBJ2-7, with TRBD1 matching over 8 bases. The CDR3 is made up of 14 amino acids. Per the germline V gene, CDR1 is SGHNT and CDR2 is YYREEE (reference sequence). The trim removed 0 bases at V and 3 bases at J, leaving 2 bases unmatched.

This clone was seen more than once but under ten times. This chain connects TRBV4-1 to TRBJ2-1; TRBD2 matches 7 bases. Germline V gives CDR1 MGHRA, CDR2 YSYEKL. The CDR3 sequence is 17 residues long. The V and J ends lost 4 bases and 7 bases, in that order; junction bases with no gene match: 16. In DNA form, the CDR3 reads TGCGCCAGCAGCCCCGGTGGTGGGGCTAGCGGCAGGAATGAGCAGTTCTTC. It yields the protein CASSPGGGASGRNEQFF.

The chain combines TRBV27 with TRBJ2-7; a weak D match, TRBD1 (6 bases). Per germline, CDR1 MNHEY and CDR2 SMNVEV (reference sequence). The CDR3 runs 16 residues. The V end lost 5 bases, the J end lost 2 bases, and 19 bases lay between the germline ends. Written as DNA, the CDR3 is TGTGCCAGCAGTCAAAGACAGGCCTCTCACGCCTACGAGCAGTACTTC. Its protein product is CASSQRQASHAYEQYF.

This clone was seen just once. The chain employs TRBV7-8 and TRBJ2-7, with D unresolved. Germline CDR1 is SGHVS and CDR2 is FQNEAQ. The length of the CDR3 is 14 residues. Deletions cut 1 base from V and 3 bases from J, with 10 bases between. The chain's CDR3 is CASSLVAEFYEQYF. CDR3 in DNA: TGTGCCAGCAGCTTAGTTGCCGAGTTCTACGAGCAGTACTTC.

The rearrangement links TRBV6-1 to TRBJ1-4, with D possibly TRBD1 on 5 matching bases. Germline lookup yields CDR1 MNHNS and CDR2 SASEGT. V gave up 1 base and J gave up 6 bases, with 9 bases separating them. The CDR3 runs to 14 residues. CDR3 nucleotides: TGTGCCAGCAGTGAAGGACAGCACCATGAAAAACTGTTTTTT. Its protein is CASSEGQHHEKLFF.

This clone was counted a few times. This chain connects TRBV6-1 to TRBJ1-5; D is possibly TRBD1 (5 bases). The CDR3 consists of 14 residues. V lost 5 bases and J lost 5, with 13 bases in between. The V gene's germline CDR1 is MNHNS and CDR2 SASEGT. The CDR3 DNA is TGTGCCAGCAGTAGTCAGGGTTCGTATCAGCCCCAGCATTTT. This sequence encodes CASSSQGSYQPQHF.

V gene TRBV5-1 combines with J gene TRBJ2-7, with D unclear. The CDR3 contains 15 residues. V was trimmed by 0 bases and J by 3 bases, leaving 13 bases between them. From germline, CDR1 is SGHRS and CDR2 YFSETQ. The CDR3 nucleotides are TGCGCCAGCAGCTTGGAGCAGGCGCCCCACTACGAGCAGTACTTC. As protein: CASSLEQAPHYEQYF.

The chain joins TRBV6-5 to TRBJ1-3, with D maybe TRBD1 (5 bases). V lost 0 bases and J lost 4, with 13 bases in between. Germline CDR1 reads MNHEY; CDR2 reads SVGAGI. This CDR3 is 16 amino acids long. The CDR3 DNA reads TGTGCCAGCAGTTACTCCCCAGGGATTAACGGAAACACCATATATTTT. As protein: CASSYSPGINGNTIYF.

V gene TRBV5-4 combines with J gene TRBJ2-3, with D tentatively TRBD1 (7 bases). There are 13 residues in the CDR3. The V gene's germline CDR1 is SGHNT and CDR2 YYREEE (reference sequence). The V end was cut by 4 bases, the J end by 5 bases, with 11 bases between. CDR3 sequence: CASSRQGGDTQYF. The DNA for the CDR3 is TGTGCCAGCAGCCGACAGGGAGGAGATACGCAGTATTTT.

In DNA form, the CDR3 reads TGCGCCAGCAGCCCGACTCATGGGACAGTAAACACTGAAGCTTTCTTT. Its protein is CASSPTHGTVNTEAFF. The J gene is TRBJ1-1, the V gene TRBV4-1, with 7 nucleotides matching TRBD1. CDR3 length: 16 amino acids. V shed 4 bases and J 2 bases; nucleotides not matched to a gene: 10. Germline CDR1 reads MGHRA; CDR2 reads YSYEKL.

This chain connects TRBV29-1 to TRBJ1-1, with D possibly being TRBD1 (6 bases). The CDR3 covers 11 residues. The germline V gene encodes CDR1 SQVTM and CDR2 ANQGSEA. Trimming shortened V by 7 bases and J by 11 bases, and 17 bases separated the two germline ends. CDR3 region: CSAALQGVAFF. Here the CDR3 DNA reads TGCAGCGCCGCCTTACAGGGAGTTGCTTTCTTT.

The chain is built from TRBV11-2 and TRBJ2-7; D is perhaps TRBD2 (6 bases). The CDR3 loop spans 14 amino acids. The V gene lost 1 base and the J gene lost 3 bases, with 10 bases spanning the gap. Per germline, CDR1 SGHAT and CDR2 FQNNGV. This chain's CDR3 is CASSLGSGDYEQYF. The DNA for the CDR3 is TGTGCCAGCAGCTTAGGTAGCGGAGACTACGAGCAGTACTTC.

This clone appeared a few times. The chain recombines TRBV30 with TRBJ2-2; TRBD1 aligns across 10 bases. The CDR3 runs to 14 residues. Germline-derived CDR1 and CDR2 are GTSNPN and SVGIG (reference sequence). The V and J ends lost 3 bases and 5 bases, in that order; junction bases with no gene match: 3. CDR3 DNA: TGTGCCTGGAGAGGGACAGGGGTGACCGGGGAGCTGTTTTTT. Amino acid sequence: CAWRGTGVTGELFF.

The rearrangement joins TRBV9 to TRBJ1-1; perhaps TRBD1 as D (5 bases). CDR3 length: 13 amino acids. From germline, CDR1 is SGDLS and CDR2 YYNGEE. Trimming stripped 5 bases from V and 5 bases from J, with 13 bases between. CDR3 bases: TGTGCCAGCAGGAGAGGGGAGGGGACTGAAGCTTTCTTT. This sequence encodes CASRRGEGTEAFF.

Here the CDR3 DNA reads TGTGCCTGGAGTCGACTAGCGGGAGGTCCCTACAATGAGCAGTTCTTC. Protein: CAWSRLAGGPYNEQFF. The chain couples TRBV30 to TRBJ2-1, with 13 bases that match TRBD2. This CDR3 has 16 residues. Germline loops: CDR1 GTSNPN, CDR2 SVGIG (reference sequence). Losses at the gene ends were 2 bases for V and 2 bases for J; bases not matched to a gene: 3.